This is a list of T cell receptor beta chains from one sample in a study of blood T cell repertoires in COVID-19. TCRdb's copy holds only in-frame clones and misses some; the assay was immunoSEQ multiplex PCR. The sample yields 200,000 to 300,000 clones, approximately 86% seen once. The source material was PBMCs or T cells enriched from blood (not recorded which). Receptors originate from a middle-aged woman with acute COVID-19. Each CDR3 is given with its conserved first and last residue. A D gene is named only where the DNA matches it firmly. For some rows the clone size is stated as once, few or many, or as a class when expanded; others skip it.

CDR3 protein,CDR3 DNA,CDR3 length,D gene,clone size,J gene,V gene
CASSREGEQFF,TGTGCCAGCAGCCGAGAGGGTGAGCAGTTCTTC,11,.,.,TRBJ2-1,TRBV7-9
CARTCWQVSSGELFF,TGTGCCAGAACTTGTTGGCAGGTAAGCTCCGGGGAGCTGTTTTTT,15,.,.,TRBJ2-2,TRBV5-3
CASSQEPQDRPISTDTQYF,TGTGCCAGCAGCCAAGAACCCCAGGACAGACCCATTAGCACAGATACGCAGTATTTT,19,.,.,TRBJ2-3,TRBV4-2
CASGLVSSQETQYF,TGTGCTAGTGGTTTGGTTTCCAGTCAAGAGACCCAGTACTTC,14,.,.,TRBJ2-5,TRBV12-5
CAIRGGRNTGELFF,TGTGCCATCAGGGGGGGAAGGAACACCGGGGAGCTGTTTTTT,14,.,.,TRBJ2-2,TRBV6-4
CASSQGEWKDVIQYF,TGTGCCAGCAGCCAAGGGGAGTGGAAGGACGTCATTCAGTACTTC,15,.,.,TRBJ2-4,TRBV3-1/TRBV3-2
CASNHVGGSTAPLIYGYTF,TGTGCCAGCAATCATGTAGGGGGCTCAACCGCGCCCTTGATCTATGGCTACACCTTC,19,TRBD1,.,TRBJ1-2,TRBV2
CASSEARKLAGSTDTQYF,TGTGCCAGCAGTGAAGCCAGGAAACTAGCGGGCAGCACAGATACGCAGTATTTT,18,TRBD2,.,TRBJ2-3,TRBV25-1
CSVARDRDHEQYF,TGCAGCGTTGCCCGGGACAGGGACCACGAGCAGTACTTC,13,TRBD1,once,TRBJ2-7,TRBV29-1
CASRPPGTEYNEQFF,TGTGCCAGCAGGCCACCCGGGACAGAATACAATGAGCAGTTCTTC,15,TRBD1,.,TRBJ2-1,TRBV6-5
CASSVGGAETQYF,TGCGCCAGCAGTGTGGGGGGAGCCGAGACCCAGTACTTC,13,.,.,TRBJ2-5,TRBV4-1
CAISEGTSGTYEQYF,TGTGCCATCAGTGAGGGGACTAGCGGGACTTACGAGCAGTACTTC,15,TRBD2,.,TRBJ2-7,TRBV10-3
CASSHRDSYYNEQFF,TGTGCCAGCAGCCACCGGGACTCATATTACAATGAGCAGTTCTTC,15,.,.,TRBJ2-1,TRBV5-4
CASSDTTYPNEKLFF,TGCGCCAGCAGTGACACCACATACCCTAATGAAAAACTGTTTTTT,15,.,.,TRBJ1-4,TRBV5-1
CASSRPGQGAYEQYF,TGTGCCAGCAGCCGACCGGGACAGGGGGCTTACGAGCAGTACTTC,15,TRBD1,.,TRBJ2-7,TRBV7-9
CASSLGTGYGYTF,TGTGCCAGTAGTCTAGGGACAGGCTATGGCTACACCTTC,13,TRBD1,once,TRBJ1-2,TRBV19